This TCR beta chain comes out of a study of metastatic and nonmetastatic thyroid tumors (TCRdb year 2020). Describing the broader study: Repertoires from peripheral blood and from tumor or nodule tissue samples of malignant and benign thyroid patients were compared.

No treatment had been received by any patient before thyroid surgery. Using T-cell receptor beta sequencing, the study looked back at clinical samples from patients collected from about 2011 to 2018. The receptor library was made with PCR. Sequencing instrument: Illumina HiSeq 4000. The TCR beta-chain CDR3 region of each patient was profiled by high-throughput sequencing. The authors' analysis ran thus. CDR3 differences across clinicopathological groups were used to build a classifier for discriminating distant-metastatic papillary thyroid cancer patients. To measure repertoire diversity the researchers used the Shannon index, while the Morisita-Horn index served to gauge how similar the tumor and blood repertoires were. The public reads were run again by TCRdb, first through fastp at Q25 and then through MiXCR, and only productive beta chains were kept. The V and J calls come from TCRdb's annotation, not from the publication. The sample includes approximately 31,000 clones, with around 30% observed a single time. About 32% of the sample goes to the ten largest clones.

The germline V gene yields SGDLS for CDR1 and YYNGEE for CDR2. At the junction V is shortened by 4 bases and J by 5 bases; bases outside the gene matches: 8. The CDR3 holds 15 amino acids from the cysteine to the phenylalanine. Just the 45-base CDR3 DNA is kept, in frame starting at base 1. General study outcomes and caveats: TCR beta diversity was reported as significantly higher in malignant tumors than in benign nodules, in both blood and tumor samples.

This clone was detected ten times or more. The antigen it binds to is not known. No base-level quality is on record; no much larger clone is a single base apart. Sequenced: blood. The V and J segments used are TRBV9 and TRBJ2-2, with TRBD1 identical over 7 junction bases. The source is a female donor with papillary thyroid cancer or a benign thyroid nodule (not recorded which). Some clones in this sample may be carry-over from other donors' samples. The DNA is TGTGCCAGCAGCTCCCGACAGGGATGGACCGGGGAGCTGTTTTTT. The encoded protein is CASSSRQGWTGELFF.